This entry describes one T cell receptor (beta chain). What it binds is unknown. The trim removed 4 bases at V and 0 bases at J, leaving 3 bases unmatched. The CDR3 loop spans 15 amino acids. Germline CDR1 is SGHRS and CDR2 is YFSETQ. The source of the sample is a study of T cell responses to AZD1222 COVID-19 vaccine. Assay used: immunoSEQ multiplex PCR; TCRdb lists only in-frame clones, some missing. The sample lists some 110,000 clones, about 86% occurring once. Overall study findings and caveats: The span of vaccine-associated CD4 TCRs extended across spike, with dominance at 160-218 and 743-854.

This rearrangement joins TRBV5-1 to TRBJ1-1, with TRBD1 matching 10 bases. The sequence was collected from an adult who received the AZD1222 COVID-19 vaccine. The sequencing used peripheral blood, collected 28 days after the second AZD1222 dose. In DNA form, the CDR3 reads TGCGCCAGCAGCCCGGACAGGGGGTTGAACACTGAAGCTTTCTTT. It is translated as CASSPDRGLNTEAFF.